A single sample is the source of the 16 T cell receptor beta chains below, sequenced in a study of early T cells in non-severe SARS-CoV-2 infection. In TCRdb, the 5' RACE reads were re-called with MiXCR into one record per CDR3 protein. The sample holds some 50,000 distinct CDR3 sequences; about 9.1% are singletons and the top ten take less than 5%. The specimen was whole blood. The receptors were gathered from an adult who was a healthcare worker with PCR-confirmed SARS-CoV-2 infection or an uninfected control (not recorded which).

This clonotype turned up a few times. The chain recombines TRBV24-1 with TRBJ2-5; TRBD1 matches at 10 bases. Germline lookup yields CDR1 KGHDR and CDR2 SFDVKD. Trimming at V came to 2 bases and at J to 3 bases, leaving 5 bases not matched to a gene. The CDR3 has 16 amino acids. CDR3 nucleotides: TGTGCCACCAGTGATTCCCTCGGGACAGGGGAAGAGACCCAGTACTTC. Protein sequence: CATSDSLGTGEETQYF.

This clonotype has at least ten counts. The V call is TRBV5-6, the J call TRBJ2-7; 11 bases are a match to TRBD1. Germline V gives CDR1 SGHDT, CDR2 YYEEEE. Trimming removed 4 bases from V and 9 bases from J; junction bases left unmatched: 12. CDR3 length: 15 residues. The CDR3 sequence: CASSLTGTGGSWQYF. The CDR3, as DNA: TGTGCCAGCAGCCTTACCGGGACAGGGGGAAGCTGGCAGTACTTC. The full variable domain, with the rest looked up from reference TRBV5-6 and TRBJ2-7, is DAGVTQSPTHLIKTRGQQVTLRCSPKSGHDTVSWYQQALGQGPQFIFQYYEEEERQRGNFPDRFSGHQFPNYSSELNVNALLLGDSALYLCASSLTGTGGSWQYFGPGTRLTVT.

This clonotype came up many times. J is TRBJ1-1 and V is TRBV7-9, with D unclear. The CDR3 is 13 amino acids. CDR1 and CDR2 (germline): SEHNR, FQNEAQ (reference sequence). Between the trimmed V and J ends, which lost 0 bases and 6 bases, there was a span of 8 bases. The CDR3 DNA sequence: TGTGCCAGCAGCTTAGCGGCCGGGGCTGAAGCTTTCTTT. Amino acids: CASSLAAGAEAFF.

The table lists this clonotype with many counts. The rearrangement links TRBV24-1 to TRBJ2-7; tentative D call: TRBD1 (7 bases). Looked up from germline, CDR1 is KGHDR and CDR2 is SFDVKD. Trimming shortened V by 6 bases and J by 2 bases, and 13 bases separated the two germline ends. This CDR3 has 14 amino acids. In nucleotides, the CDR3 is TGTGCCACCAGTCCGGGGGACAGAACCTACGAGCAGTACTTC. Its protein is CATSPGDRTYEQYF.

In this sample, this clonotype turned up many times. CDR3 DNA sequence: TGTGCCAGCAGCTCCGGGACTAGCGGGTGGGATACGCAGTATTTT. Translation: CASSSGTSGWDTQYF. The chain combines TRBV11-3 with TRBJ2-3; 12 nucleotides match TRBD2. CDR3 length: 15 amino acids. Germline V gene lookup returns CDR1 SGHNT and CDR2 YENEEA. The V gene end was trimmed by 4 bases and the J gene end by 6 bases; junction bases not matched to a gene: 5.

Many counts were recorded for this clonotype. This chain connects TRBV30 to TRBJ2-2; possibly TRBD2 for D (7 bases). The CDR3 contains 20 residues. CDR1 and CDR2 from the germline V gene are GTSNPN and SVGIG (reference sequence). V lost 3 bases and J lost 5, with 31 bases in between. Here the CDR3 DNA reads TGTGCCTGGAGACCCTTCCGGGGGGACCTCATCGGTAGGGGGACCGGGGAGCTGTTTTTT. It specifies CAWRPFRGDLIGRGTGELFF.

This clonotype showed up many times. The rearrangement uses TRBV5-1 and TRBJ2-5; 10 nucleotides align to TRBD2. The J segment lost 7 bases and the V segment lost 5 bases, leaving 11 bases of the junction unmatched. The CDR3 is 15 amino acids. CDR1 is SGHRS, CDR2 YFSETQ, per germline. The CDR3 here is CASSESGGAPGTQYF. The CDR3 coding sequence is TGCGCCAGCAGTGAGAGCGGGGGGGCCCCAGGGACCCAGTACTTC. The full variable domain, with the rest looked up from reference TRBV5-1 and TRBJ2-5, is KAGVTQTPRYLIKTRGQQVTLSCSPISGHRSVSWYQQTPGQGLQFLFEYFSETQRNKGNFPGRFSGRQFSNSRSEMNVSTLELGDSALYLCASSESGGAPGTQYFGPGTRLLVL.

J is TRBJ2-7 and V is TRBV7-3; D uncertain. Germline CDR1 is SGHTA and CDR2 is FQGTGA. V was clipped by 0 bases and J by 6 bases, with 9 bases between them. This CDR3 is built from 13 residues. CDR3 DNA: TGTGCCAGCAGCTTAACTCTGGATAGCGAGCAGTACTTC. Translation gives CASSLTLDSEQYF.

There are a few counts of this clonotype. V and J are TRBV7-9 and TRBJ1-2; D might be TRBD1 (5 bases). CDR1 is SEHNR, CDR2 FQNEAQ, per germline (reference sequence). This CDR3 has 14 residues. V was clipped by 0 bases and J by 4 bases, with 9 bases between them. The DNA of the CDR3 is TGTGCCAGCAGCTTAGCGGGGGAAGGCTATGGCTACACCTTC. Translation gives CASSLAGEGYGYTF.

The chain links TRBV12-3 or TRBV12-4 to TRBJ2-5; 9 bases align to TRBD1. The CDR3 sequence is 15 residues long. Trimming removed 3 bases from V and 5 bases from J; junction bases left unmatched: 7. The CDR3 sequence: CASSFGQGMGETQYF. Written as DNA, the CDR3 is TGTGCCAGCAGTTTCGGACAGGGGATGGGGGAGACCCAGTACTTC.

This clonotype appeared many times. The chain has TRBV11-2 and TRBJ2-1; maybe TRBD2 (5 bases). With 0 bases removed from V and 7 bases from J, the gap between germline ends came to 13 bases. Germline CDR1 reads SGHAT; CDR2 reads FQNNGV. CDR3 length equals 15 residues. CDR3 in amino acids: CASSLEAAGRNEQFF. CDR3 nucleotide sequence: TGTGCCAGCAGCTTAGAGGCCGCGGGCCGGAATGAGCAGTTCTTC.

V gene TRBV6-5 combines with J gene TRBJ2-1, with 11 nucleotides matching TRBD2. The germline V gene encodes CDR1 MNHEY and CDR2 SVGAGI. J lost 3 bases, V lost 5 bases, and 6 bases had no gene match. The CDR3 spans 16 residues. The CDR3 DNA follows: TGTGCCAGCAGTGAATTAGCGGGAGGGGTCTACAATGAGCAGTTCTTC. Translating it yields CASSELAGGVYNEQFF.

In its sample, this clonotype was seen many times. This chain uses TRBV4-1 with TRBJ2-5; 8 nucleotides line up with TRBD1. Germline assignment: CDR1 MGHRA and CDR2 YSYEKL. The CDR3 has 15 residues. The V segment lost 2 bases and the J segment 0 bases; nucleotides outside the gene matches: 2. The CDR3 DNA follows: TGCGCCAGCAGCCAACCGGACAGGGACCAAGAGACCCAGTACTTC. This codes for CASSQPDRDQETQYF.

This clonotype came up many times. The chain links TRBV7-9 to TRBJ1-3; 7 bases agree with TRBD1. The CDR3 has 14 amino acids. The V gene end was trimmed by 5 bases and the J gene end by 11 bases; junction bases not matched to a gene: 12. The germline gives CDR1 SEHNR, CDR2 FQNEAQ (reference sequence). For the CDR3, the DNA is TGTGCCAGCAGCATAGGGGGCGGATGGACCGCCATATATTTT. Its protein is CASSIGGGWTAIYF.

CDR3 in DNA: TGTGCCAGCAGCTTGATATTGACAGGAAAAGAGACCCAGTACTTC. It translates to CASSLILTGKETQYF. The chain combines TRBV5-5 with TRBJ2-5; D possibly corresponds to TRBD1 (6 bases). Germline V lookup: CDR1 SGHKS, CDR2 YYEKEE (reference sequence). CDR3 size: 15 residues. Between the trimmed V and J ends, which lost 1 base and 3 bases, there was a span of 13 bases. Drawing the rest from reference TRBV5-5 and TRBJ2-5, the complete variable domain is DAGVTQSPTHLIKTRGQQVTLRCSPISGHKSVSWYQQVLGQGPQFIFQYYEKEERGRGNFPDRFSARQFPNYSSELNVNALLLGDSALYLCASSLILTGKETQYFGPGTRLLVL.

This clonotype showed up many times. The chain recombines TRBV29-1 with TRBJ1-2; no firm D call. CDR1 is SQVTM, CDR2 ANQGSEA, per germline. With 4 bases removed from V and 4 bases from J, the gap between germline ends came to 10 bases. CDR3 length: 12 amino acids. The CDR3 sequence: CSVAVDTYGYTF. The DNA of the CDR3 is TGCAGCGTTGCCGTAGACACCTATGGCTACACCTTC.